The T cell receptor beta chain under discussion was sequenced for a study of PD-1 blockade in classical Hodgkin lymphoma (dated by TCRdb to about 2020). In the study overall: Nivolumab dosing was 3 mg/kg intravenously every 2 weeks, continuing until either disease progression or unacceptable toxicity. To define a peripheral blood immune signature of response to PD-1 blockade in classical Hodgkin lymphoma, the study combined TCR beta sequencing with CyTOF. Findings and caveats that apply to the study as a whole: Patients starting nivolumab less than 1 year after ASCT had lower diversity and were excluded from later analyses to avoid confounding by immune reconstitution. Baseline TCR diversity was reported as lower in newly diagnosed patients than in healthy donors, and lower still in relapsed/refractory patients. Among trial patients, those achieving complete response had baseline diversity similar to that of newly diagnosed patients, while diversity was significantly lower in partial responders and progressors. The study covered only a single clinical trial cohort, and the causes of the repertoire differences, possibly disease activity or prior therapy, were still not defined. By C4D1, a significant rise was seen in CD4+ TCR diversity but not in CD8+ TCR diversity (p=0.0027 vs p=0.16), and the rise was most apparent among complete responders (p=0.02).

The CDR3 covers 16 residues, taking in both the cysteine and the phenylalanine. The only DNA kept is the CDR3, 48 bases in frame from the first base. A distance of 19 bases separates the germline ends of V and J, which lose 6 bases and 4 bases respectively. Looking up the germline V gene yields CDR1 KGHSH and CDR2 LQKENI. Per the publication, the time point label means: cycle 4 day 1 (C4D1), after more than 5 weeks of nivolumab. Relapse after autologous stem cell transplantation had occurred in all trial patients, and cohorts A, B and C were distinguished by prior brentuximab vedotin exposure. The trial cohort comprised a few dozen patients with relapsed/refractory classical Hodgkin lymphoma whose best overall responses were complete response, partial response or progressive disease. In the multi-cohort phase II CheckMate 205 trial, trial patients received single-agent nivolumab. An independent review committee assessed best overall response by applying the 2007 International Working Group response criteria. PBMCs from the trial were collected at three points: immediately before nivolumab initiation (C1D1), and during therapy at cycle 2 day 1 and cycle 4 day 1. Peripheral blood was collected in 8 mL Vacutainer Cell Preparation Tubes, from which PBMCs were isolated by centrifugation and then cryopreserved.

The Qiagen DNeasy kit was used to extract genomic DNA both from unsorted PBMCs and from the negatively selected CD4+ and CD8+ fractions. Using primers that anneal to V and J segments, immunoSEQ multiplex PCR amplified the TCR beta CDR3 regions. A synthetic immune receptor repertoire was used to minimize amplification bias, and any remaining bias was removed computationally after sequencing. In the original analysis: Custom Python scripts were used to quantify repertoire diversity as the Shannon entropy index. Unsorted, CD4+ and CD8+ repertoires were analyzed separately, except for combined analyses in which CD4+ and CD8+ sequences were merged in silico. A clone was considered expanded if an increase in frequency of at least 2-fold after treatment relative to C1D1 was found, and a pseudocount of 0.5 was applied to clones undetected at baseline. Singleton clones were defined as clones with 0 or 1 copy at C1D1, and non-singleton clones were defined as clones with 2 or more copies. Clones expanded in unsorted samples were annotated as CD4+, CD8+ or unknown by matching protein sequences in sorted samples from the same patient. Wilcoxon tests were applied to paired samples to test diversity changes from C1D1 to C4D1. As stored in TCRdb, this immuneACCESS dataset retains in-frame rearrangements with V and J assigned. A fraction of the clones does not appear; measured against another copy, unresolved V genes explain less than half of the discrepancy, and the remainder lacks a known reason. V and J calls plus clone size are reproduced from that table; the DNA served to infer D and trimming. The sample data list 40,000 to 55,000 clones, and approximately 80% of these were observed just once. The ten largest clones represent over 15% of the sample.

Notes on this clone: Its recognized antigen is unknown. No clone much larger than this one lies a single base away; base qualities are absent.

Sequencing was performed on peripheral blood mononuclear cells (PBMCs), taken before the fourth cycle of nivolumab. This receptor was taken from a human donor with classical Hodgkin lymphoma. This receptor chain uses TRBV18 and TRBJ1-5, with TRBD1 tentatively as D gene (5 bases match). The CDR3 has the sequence CASSPRAGGFNQPQHF. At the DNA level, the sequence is TGTGCCAGCTCCCCGAGGGCCGGGGGTTTTAATCAGCCCCAGCATTTT.